The clone carrying this T cell receptor (beta chain) showed up many times. The data were obtained in a study of blood T cell repertoires in COVID-19. Germline values: CDR1 LNHDA, CDR2 SQIVND (reference sequence). V lost 5 bases and J 2 bases, leaving 16 bases between the germline ends. The CDR3 covers 16 residues. As handled by the study authors: Nucleated cell number was recorded as an estimate derived from reference gene primer amplification. Assay: immunoSEQ multiplex PCR; the TCRdb copy retains only in-frame clones and omits some. That table supplies the V and J calls and clone size; D and trimming were determined from the DNA. The sample shows over 70,000 clones, 80% of them seen only once.

The rearrangement joins TRBV19 to TRBJ1-5; D possibly corresponds to TRBD1 (5 bases). Material: peripheral blood. The clonotype comes from a man aged 65 to 85 who had recovered from COVID-19. The CDR3, as DNA: TGTGCCAGTAGTCATCGGGGGTTTCAGGGCAATCAGCCCCAGCATTTT. Translation: CASSHRGFQGNQPQHF. Full variable domain (missing parts from reference TRBV19 and TRBJ1-5): DGGITQSPKYLFRKEGQNVTLSCEQNLNHDAMYWYRQDPGQGLRLIYYSQIVNDFQKGDIAEGYSVSREKKESFPLTVTSAQKNPTAFYLCASSHRGFQGNQPQHFGDGTRLSIL.